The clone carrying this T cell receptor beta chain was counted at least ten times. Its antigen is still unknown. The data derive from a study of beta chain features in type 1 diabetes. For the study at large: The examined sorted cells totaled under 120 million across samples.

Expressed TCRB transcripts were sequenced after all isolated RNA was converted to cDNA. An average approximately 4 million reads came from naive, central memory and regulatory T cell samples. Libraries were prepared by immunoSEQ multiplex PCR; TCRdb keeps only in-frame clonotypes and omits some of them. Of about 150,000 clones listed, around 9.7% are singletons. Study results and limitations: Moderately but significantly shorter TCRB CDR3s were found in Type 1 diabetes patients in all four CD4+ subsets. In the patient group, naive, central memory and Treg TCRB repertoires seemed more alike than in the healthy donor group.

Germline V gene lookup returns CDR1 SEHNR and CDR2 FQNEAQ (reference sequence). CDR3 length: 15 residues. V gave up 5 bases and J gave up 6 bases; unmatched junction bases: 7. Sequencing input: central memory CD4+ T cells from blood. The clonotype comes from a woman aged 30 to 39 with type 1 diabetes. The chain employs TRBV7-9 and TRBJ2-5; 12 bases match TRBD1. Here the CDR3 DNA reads TGTGCCAGCAGCCCCGGGACAGGGGGCGTAAAGACCCAGTACTTC. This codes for CASSPGTGGVKTQYF.